This T cell receptor beta chain came from a study of CD8 T cells in ankylosing spondylitis. The length of the CDR3 is 17 residues. Germline CDR1 reads KGHSH; CDR2 reads LQKENI. V lost 3 bases to trimming and J lost 5 bases; unmatched junction nucleotides: 8. With molecular barcodes, quantitative 5'-RACE was used to make the TCR beta libraries. MiXCR, applied by TCRdb to the 5' RACE reads, yields one record per CDR3 protein. The repertoire has about 840,000 distinct CDR3 sequences, about 11% of them found once; the top ten carry around 0.51%. Notes on the study in general: CD8+ disease-linked clones were present at relatively low frequencies in blood. Ankylosing spondylitis blood appeared to be characterized by a TCR beta motif of fewer than ten highly homologous variants. Reportedly, significant enrichment of disease-linked clones occurred in matched ankylosing spondylitis synovial fluid. Certain motif variants had earlier appeared in reactive arthritis synovial fluid and blood.

On this clonotype itself: The antigen remains undetermined.

The TCR was taken from a male donor with ankylosing spondylitis. The sample taken for sequencing was blood, either unsorted or a sorted T cell fraction (not recorded which). The chain is built from TRBV18 and TRBJ2-7; 15 positions match TRBD2. The CDR3 bases are TGTGCCAGCTCACCCCAGAATGGACTAGCGGGAGGGCACGAGCAGTACTTC. Translated: CASSPQNGLAGGHEQYF.